This T cell receptor beta chain comes out of a study of blood T cells in healthy people across ages. Using a J-beta primer mix together with a sample-barcoded 5' primer, a second PCR was run for about 7 to 12 cycles. Every cDNA was tagged by a template-switch adaptor with 12 random nucleotides. All samples yielded 3 million or more CDR3-containing paired-end reads. TCRdb redid the calling of the 5' RACE reads with MiXCR, one entry per CDR3 protein. The repertoire holds over a million distinct CDR3 sequences, with over 35% as singletons. The CDR3 is made up of 15 amino acids. The germline CDR1 and CDR2 sequences are LNHNV and YYDKDF (reference sequence). Trimming took 4 bases from V and 6 from J; bases not matched to a gene: 8.

Input material: blood. This receptor was taken from a woman aged 55-70 years in good health. This chain connects TRBV15 to TRBJ1-4; 7 nucleotides agree with TRBD1. Here the CDR3 DNA reads TGTGCCACCAGCACCGAACGACAGGGTCATGAAAAACTGTTTTTT. Protein: CATSTERQGHEKLFF.